These T cell receptor beta chains were read from a single sample in a study of beta chain features in type 1 diabetes. Repertoires were generated with immunoSEQ multiplex PCR, while TCRdb's copy carries only in-frame clones and drops some. The sample consists of 240,000 or so clones, 20% of them appearing once. The sequencing input was naive CD4+ T cells from blood. These receptors all stem from a woman aged 35 to 49 with type 1 diabetes. The CDR3 runs from the conserved cysteine through the conserved F or W. A D gene is named only where the DNA matches it firmly. Clone size is given for some rows only: seen once, a few or many times, or a class if the clone is expanded.

cdr3_aa: CASSSTGGVYEQYF
cdr3_nt: TGCGCCAGCAGCTCAACAGGGGGGGTCTACGAGCAGTACTTC
j_call: TRBJ2-7
clone_size: -
v_call: TRBV5-1
d_call: -

cdr3_aa: CASSSDRPNEKLFF
cdr3_nt: TGTGCCAGCAGTTCCGACAGACCTAATGAAAAACTGTTTTTT
j_call: TRBJ1-4
clone_size: -
v_call: TRBV6-6
d_call: -

cdr3_aa: CASSPAAVGDEKLFF
cdr3_nt: TGTGCCAGCAGCCCTGCGGCAGTTGGAGATGAAAAACTGTTTTTT
j_call: TRBJ1-4
clone_size: few
v_call: TRBV4-2
d_call: -

cdr3_aa: CASSVGGTSIPGELFF
cdr3_nt: TGTGCCAGCAGCGTAGGGGGGACTAGCATCCCCGGGGAGCTGTTTTTT
j_call: TRBJ2-2
clone_size: -
v_call: TRBV9
d_call: TRBD2

cdr3_aa: CASSLWSGSSGNTIYF
cdr3_nt: TGTGCCAGCAGCTTATGGTCCGGTAGCTCTGGAAACACCATATATTTT
j_call: TRBJ1-3
clone_size: -
v_call: TRBV7-9
d_call: -

cdr3_aa: CAWTDRNTGELFF
cdr3_nt: TGTGCCTGGACAGACAGGAACACCGGGGAGCTGTTTTTT
j_call: TRBJ2-2
clone_size: few
v_call: TRBV30
d_call: -

cdr3_aa: CAWSSQGAVNYGYTF
cdr3_nt: TGTGCCTGGTCGAGTCAGGGGGCAGTTAACTATGGCTACACCTTC
j_call: TRBJ1-2
clone_size: -
v_call: TRBV30
d_call: TRBD1

cdr3_aa: CASSLTSGSYNEQFF
cdr3_nt: TGTGCCAGCAGCTTGACTAGCGGGAGTTACAATGAGCAGTTCTTC
j_call: TRBJ2-1
clone_size: -
v_call: TRBV5-4
d_call: TRBD2

cdr3_aa: CAIWGQHQETQYF
cdr3_nt: TGTGCCATTTGGGGCCAGCACCAAGAGACCCAGTACTTC
j_call: TRBJ2-5
clone_size: few
v_call: TRBV28
d_call: -

cdr3_aa: CASSRNPTGTYEQYF
cdr3_nt: TGCGCCAGCAGCCGAAATCCAACAGGGACCTACGAGCAGTACTTC
j_call: TRBJ2-7
clone_size: -
v_call: TRBV4-3
d_call: -

cdr3_aa: CASSDTGGVGSPLHF
cdr3_nt: TGTGCCAGCAGTGATACAGGGGGCGTAGGATCACCCCTCCACTTT
j_call: TRBJ1-6
clone_size: -
v_call: TRBV25-1
d_call: TRBD1

cdr3_aa: CASSVSGQVTYEQYF
cdr3_nt: TGTGCCAGCAGCGTCTCTGGACAGGTAACCTACGAGCAGTACTTC
j_call: TRBJ2-7
clone_size: -
v_call: TRBV9
d_call: TRBD1

cdr3_aa: CAWNRDREPGANVLTF
cdr3_nt: TGTGCCTGGAACCGGGACAGGGAACCTGGGGCCAACGTCCTGACTTTC
j_call: TRBJ2-6
clone_size: -
v_call: TRBV30
d_call: TRBD1

cdr3_aa: CASSHDRILRGYTF
cdr3_nt: TGTGCCAGCAGTCACGACAGGATCCTCCGTGGCTACACCTTC
j_call: TRBJ1-2
clone_size: once
v_call: TRBV6-5
d_call: -

cdr3_aa: CASSVNQPQHF
cdr3_nt: TGTGCCAGCAGCGTCAATCAGCCCCAGCATTTT
j_call: TRBJ1-5
clone_size: -
v_call: TRBV2
d_call: -

cdr3_aa: CASSSQTGLYPPLHF
cdr3_nt: TGTGCCAGCAGCTCCCAGACAGGCCTATATCCACCCCTCCACTTT
j_call: TRBJ1-6
clone_size: -
v_call: TRBV7-9
d_call: -

cdr3_aa: CASSLDPRGGRSSGRLADTQYF
cdr3_nt: TGCGCCAGCAGCTTGGACCCTCGGGGCGGTCGGAGCAGCGGGAGACTTGCAGATACGCAGTATTTT
j_call: TRBJ2-3
clone_size: -
v_call: TRBV5-1
d_call: TRBD2

cdr3_aa: CAWSATGGQPQHF
cdr3_nt: TGTGCCTGGAGTGCGACCGGAGGACAGCCCCAGCATTTT
j_call: TRBJ1-5
clone_size: -
v_call: TRBV30
d_call: -

cdr3_aa: CASSASVRSSNYGYTF
cdr3_nt: TGTGCCAGCAGCGCGTCCGTCAGGTCCTCTAACTATGGCTACACCTTC
j_call: TRBJ1-2
clone_size: -
v_call: TRBV9
d_call: -

cdr3_aa: CASSPDRTGGPGELFF
cdr3_nt: TGTGCCAGCTCACCAGACCGGACAGGGGGCCCCGGGGAGCTGTTTTTT
j_call: TRBJ2-2
clone_size: few
v_call: TRBV18
d_call: TRBD1

cdr3_aa: CASSPGGKRETQYF
cdr3_nt: TGTGCCAGTAGTCCCGGCGGGAAGCGAGAGACCCAGTACTTC
j_call: TRBJ2-5
clone_size: -
v_call: TRBV19
d_call: -

cdr3_aa: CASSEKGQGHQLFF
cdr3_nt: TGTGCCAGCAGTGAAAAGGGACAGGGCCATCAACTGTTTTTT
j_call: TRBJ1-4
clone_size: -
v_call: TRBV2
d_call: TRBD1

cdr3_aa: CSGRKGQETQYF
cdr3_nt: TGCAGCGGGAGAAAGGGGCAAGAGACCCAGTACTTC
j_call: TRBJ2-5
clone_size: few
v_call: TRBV29-1
d_call: -

cdr3_aa: CSVYFQGNTEAFF
cdr3_nt: TGCAGCGTCTACTTCCAGGGGAACACTGAAGCTTTCTTT
j_call: TRBJ1-1
clone_size: few
v_call: TRBV29-1
d_call: -

cdr3_aa: CASSQEGGGLYEQYF
cdr3_nt: TGTGCCAGCAGCCAAGAGGGGGGAGGTCTGTACGAGCAGTACTTC
j_call: TRBJ2-7
clone_size: few
v_call: TRBV4-2
d_call: -

cdr3_aa: CASSPRAGAGELFF
cdr3_nt: TGTGCCAGCAGCCCGCGCGCGGGGGCCGGGGAGCTGTTTTTT
j_call: TRBJ2-2
clone_size: -
v_call: TRBV7-3
d_call: TRBD2

cdr3_aa: CASSPPNPPGETQYF
cdr3_nt: TGCGCCAGCAGCCCGCCCAACCCGCCGGGGGAGACCCAGTACTTC
j_call: TRBJ2-5
clone_size: -
v_call: TRBV4-1
d_call: -

cdr3_aa: CASSLTSSGGTDTQYF
cdr3_nt: TGTGCCAGCAGCTTAACTTCGAGCGGGGGCACAGATACGCAGTATTTT
j_call: TRBJ2-3
clone_size: -
v_call: TRBV7-3
d_call: TRBD2

cdr3_aa: CASSLVGSGKPEQYF
cdr3_nt: TGTGCCAGCAGCTTGGTTGGCAGCGGCAAGCCCGAGCAGTACTTC
j_call: TRBJ2-7
clone_size: few
v_call: TRBV7-9
d_call: -

cdr3_aa: CASSQGAPANIQYF
cdr3_nt: TGCGCCAGCAGCCAAGGGGCCCCCGCTAACATTCAGTACTTC
j_call: TRBJ2-4
clone_size: few
v_call: TRBV4-3
d_call: -

cdr3_aa: CASSRPERDTGELFF
cdr3_nt: TGTGCCAGCAGCCGCCCCGAGAGGGACACCGGGGAGCTGTTTTTT
j_call: TRBJ2-2
clone_size: few
v_call: TRBV4-2
d_call: -

cdr3_aa: CATSRGVAGEATQYF
cdr3_nt: TGTGCCACCAGCAGAGGTGTAGCGGGAGAAGCTACGCAGTATTTT
j_call: TRBJ2-3
clone_size: -
v_call: TRBV15
d_call: TRBD2

cdr3_aa: CASTGQGDQPQHF
cdr3_nt: TGTGCCAGCACAGGACAGGGGGATCAGCCCCAGCATTTT
j_call: TRBJ1-5
clone_size: few
v_call: TRBV19
d_call: TRBD1

cdr3_aa: CSVDRAGANEQFF
cdr3_nt: TGCAGCGTTGACCGAGCGGGGGCGAATGAGCAGTTCTTC
j_call: TRBJ2-1
clone_size: -
v_call: TRBV29-1
d_call: TRBD2

cdr3_aa: CSVESADGQPQHF
cdr3_nt: TGCAGCGTTGAAAGCGCGGATGGTCAGCCCCAGCATTTT
j_call: TRBJ1-5
clone_size: few
v_call: TRBV29-1
d_call: -

cdr3_aa: CASSERRGSGSKTYEQYF
cdr3_nt: TGTGCCAGCAGTGAAAGAAGAGGTAGCGGGAGTAAAACCTACGAGCAGTACTTC
j_call: TRBJ2-7
clone_size: few
v_call: TRBV25-1
d_call: TRBD2

cdr3_aa: CAIHTGTGQETQYF
cdr3_nt: TGTGCCATCCATACCGGGACAGGGCAAGAGACCCAGTACTTC
j_call: TRBJ2-5
clone_size: few
v_call: TRBV28
d_call: TRBD1

cdr3_aa: CASSLDGASSGNTIYF
cdr3_nt: TGTGCCAGCAGCTTGGATGGGGCCTCCTCTGGAAACACCATATATTTT
j_call: TRBJ1-3
clone_size: -
v_call: TRBV5-4
d_call: -

cdr3_aa: CASSLDQNYNEQFF
cdr3_nt: TGCGCCAGCAGCTTGGACCAGAACTACAATGAGCAGTTCTTC
j_call: TRBJ2-1
clone_size: -
v_call: TRBV5-1
d_call: -

cdr3_aa: CASSPNGGANAEAFF
cdr3_nt: TGTGCCAGCAGCCCAAATGGGGGGGCAAACGCTGAAGCTTTCTTT
j_call: TRBJ1-1
clone_size: -
v_call: TRBV16
d_call: -

cdr3_aa: CASSSGQVAQYF
cdr3_nt: TGTGCCAGCTCGTCGGGACAGGTGGCGCAGTATTTT
j_call: TRBJ2-3
clone_size: -
v_call: TRBV18
d_call: TRBD1

cdr3_aa: CASSPGLAGGDTQYF
cdr3_nt: TGCGCCAGCAGCCCGGGACTAGCGGGAGGAGATACGCAGTATTTT
j_call: TRBJ2-3
clone_size: -
v_call: TRBV5-1
d_call: TRBD2

cdr3_aa: CASSPRQGIAFF
cdr3_nt: TGCGCCAGCAGCCCCAGACAGGGGATTGCTTTCTTT
j_call: TRBJ1-1
clone_size: -
v_call: TRBV5-1
d_call: TRBD1

cdr3_aa: CASSFRDTRHYGYTF
cdr3_nt: TGTGCCAGCAGCTTCCGGGACACGAGACACTATGGCTACACCTTC
j_call: TRBJ1-2
clone_size: -
v_call: TRBV5-4
d_call: -

cdr3_aa: CASSVVGGDQPQHF
cdr3_nt: TGTGCCAGCAGCGTAGTGGGGGGTGATCAGCCCCAGCATTTT
j_call: TRBJ1-5
clone_size: few
v_call: TRBV9
d_call: -

cdr3_aa: CAWNRDSREKLFF
cdr3_nt: TGTGCCTGGAACAGGGACAGCCGGGAAAAACTGTTTTTT
j_call: TRBJ1-4
clone_size: few
v_call: TRBV30
d_call: TRBD1

cdr3_aa: CASSSPAASGQWGTDTQYF
cdr3_nt: TGCGCCAGCAGCTCGCCGGCGGCTAGCGGGCAGTGGGGCACAGATACGCAGTATTTT
j_call: TRBJ2-3
clone_size: few
v_call: TRBV5-1
d_call: TRBD2

cdr3_aa: CASSLDPGYYEQYF
cdr3_nt: TGTGCCAGCAGCTTAGACCCAGGATACTACGAGCAGTACTTC
j_call: TRBJ2-7
clone_size: -
v_call: TRBV7-2
d_call: -

cdr3_aa: CASHRLGANYGYTF
cdr3_nt: TGTGCCAGCCATCGGCTGGGAGCTAACTATGGCTACACCTTC
j_call: TRBJ1-2
clone_size: few
v_call: TRBV2
d_call: -

cdr3_aa: CASSSPGRDTEAFF
cdr3_nt: TGTGCCAGCAGCTCCCCAGGGAGGGACACTGAAGCTTTCTTT
j_call: TRBJ1-1
clone_size: few
v_call: TRBV9
d_call: -

cdr3_aa: CSATGDTLNTEAFF
cdr3_nt: TGCAGCGCTACAGGTGACACCTTGAACACTGAAGCTTTCTTT
j_call: TRBJ1-1
clone_size: -
v_call: TRBV29-1
d_call: -

cdr3_aa: CASSGDSNQPQHF
cdr3_nt: TGTGCCAGCAGTGGTGACAGTAATCAGCCCCAGCATTTT
j_call: TRBJ1-5
clone_size: few
v_call: TRBV2
d_call: -

cdr3_aa: CASALGTGGYTGELFF
cdr3_nt: TGTGCTAGTGCCTTGGGGACAGGGGGCTACACCGGGGAGCTGTTTTTT
j_call: TRBJ2-2
clone_size: -
v_call: TRBV12-5
d_call: TRBD1

cdr3_aa: CASRGVETQYF
cdr3_nt: TGTGCCAGCCGCGGGGTAGAGACCCAGTACTTC
j_call: TRBJ2-5
clone_size: -
v_call: TRBV28
d_call: -